This TCR beta chain was identified in a study of CD8 T cells in ankylosing spondylitis. Overall study results and limits: In ankylosing spondylitis blood, a motif of roughly 8 highly homologous TCR beta variants appeared characteristic.

On this clonotype itself: The antigen remains unidentified.

The V end was cut by 5 bases, the J end by 7 bases, with 17 bases between. CDR3 size: 14 residues. The germline V gene encodes CDR1 SGHTA and CDR2 FQGNSA. One entry per CDR3 protein, called by TCRdb with MiXCR from the 5' RACE reads. Among approximately 540,000 distinct CDR3 sequences listed, roughly 13% were seen once. This receptor was obtained from a male donor with ankylosing spondylitis. The specimen sequenced was blood, either unsorted or a sorted T cell fraction (not recorded which). The rearrangement uses TRBV7-2 and TRBJ1-2; possibly TRBD1 for D (5 bases). Here the CDR3 DNA reads TGTGCCAGCAGCGCCGGGTGGGCAGGGTTTGGCTACACCTTC. Translating gives CASSAGWAGFGYTF.